This entry lists 20 T cell receptor beta chains sequenced from one sample in a study of T cell responses to AZD1222 COVID-19 vaccine. The table came from immunoSEQ multiplex PCR; TCRdb's copy has only in-frame clones and leaves some out. The top ten hold about 14% of the sample, which has tens of thousands of clones, 85% to 90% seen once. The sequencing here drew on peripheral blood, taken 28 days after the second AZD1222 dose. The source is an adult who received the AZD1222 COVID-19 vaccine.

This chain joins TRBV28 and TRBJ1-4; 8 nucleotides match TRBD1. This CDR3 region has 15 residues. The J segment lost 7 bases and the V segment lost 2 bases, leaving 6 bases of the junction unmatched. Germline values: CDR1 MDHEN, CDR2 SYDVKM. CDR3: CASSLRDRRSEKLFF. CDR3 coding DNA: TGTGCCAGCAGTTTACGGGACAGGAGAAGTGAAAAACTGTTTTTT.

The chain carries TRBV11-3 and TRBJ1-3; no clear D gene. The CDR3 covers 13 residues. V lost 1 base to trimming and J lost 4 bases, with 5 bases between them. The germline gives CDR1 SGHNT, CDR2 YENEEA. The CDR3 DNA is TGTGCCAGCAGCTTAGGTTTCGGAAACACCATATATTTT. This translates into CASSLGFGNTIYF.

The rearrangement joins TRBV24-1 to TRBJ2-1, with D perhaps TRBD1 (6 bases). The V and J ends lost 7 bases and 9 bases respectively, with 15 bases between them. Germline CDR1 reads KGHDR; CDR2 reads SFDVKD. This CDR3 is 13 amino acids long. CDR3 amino acids: CATSLQGVGEQFF. CDR3 coding DNA: TGTGCCACCAGCCTACAGGGAGTCGGTGAGCAGTTCTTC.

This chain connects TRBV5-1 to TRBJ1-2, with 8 bases fitting TRBD1. There are 14 residues in the CDR3. The germline V gene encodes CDR1 SGHRS and CDR2 YFSETQ. The junction had 2 bases not matched to a gene; V was cut back by 0 bases and J by 4 bases. The DNA of the CDR3 is TGCGCCAGCAGCTTGGGACAGGGGCTCTATGGCTACACCTTC. Amino acid sequence: CASSLGQGLYGYTF. Together with reference TRBV5-1 and TRBJ1-2, the CDR3 gives the full variable domain: KAGVTQTPRYLIKTRGQQVTLSCSPISGHRSVSWYQQTPGQGLQFLFEYFSETQRNKGNFPGRFSGRQFSNSRSEMNVSTLELGDSALYLCASSLGQGLYGYTFGSGTRLTVV.

The chain is built from TRBV5-6 and TRBJ1-2; D is undetermined. The V end was cut by 0 bases, the J end by 5 bases, with 14 bases between. Germline V gene lookup returns CDR1 SGHDT and CDR2 YYEEEE. The CDR3 runs 15 residues. The CDR3 sequence: CASSLAGDSPYGYTF. CDR3 bases: TGTGCCAGCAGCTTGGCCGGCGACTCTCCTTATGGCTACACCTTC.

This rearrangement joins TRBV5-1 to TRBJ1-1; D remains unclear. The CDR3 sequence is 14 residues long. Germline assignment: CDR1 SGHRS and CDR2 YFSETQ. Trimming stripped 0 bases from V and 2 bases from J, with 8 bases between. The chain's CDR3 is CASSLDPSNTEAFF. For the CDR3, the DNA is TGCGCCAGCAGCTTGGATCCGAGTAACACTGAAGCTTTCTTT.

DNA of the CDR3: TGTGCCTGGAGTGTCGGGGCAGGGCTCGAATCCTACGAGCAGTACTTC. Protein sequence: CAWSVGAGLESYEQYF. The rearrangement joins TRBV30 to TRBJ2-7; D may match TRBD1 or TRBD2 (5 bases each). CDR3 length equals 16 residues. Trimming pared 0 bases from V and 1 base from J, leaving 16 bases between. CDR1 is GTSNPN and CDR2 is SVGIG in the germline V gene (reference sequence).

The gene calls are TRBV5-8 and TRBJ2-3, with TRBD1 as a possible D gene (6 bases). The CDR3 has 13 residues. CDR1 and CDR2 from the germline V gene are SGHTS and YDEGEE. The CDR3 protein is CAAGARQRDTQYF. CDR3 sequence (DNA): TGTGCTGCAGGGGCGCGTCAGAGAGATACGCAGTATTTT.

V is TRBV19 and J is TRBJ2-2; maybe TRBD2 (6 bases). Between the trimmed V and J ends, which lost 5 bases and 6 bases, there was a span of 10 bases. There are 13 residues in the CDR3. Germline V gives CDR1 LNHDA, CDR2 SQIVND (reference sequence). In DNA form, the CDR3 reads TGTGCCAGTAGTTTCCCTAGCGCCGGGGAGCTGTTTTTT. Amino acid sequence: CASSFPSAGELFF. Full variable domain (missing parts from reference TRBV19 and TRBJ2-2): DGGITQSPKYLFRKEGQNVTLSCEQNLNHDAMYWYRQDPGQGLRLIYYSQIVNDFQKGDIAEGYSVSREKKESFPLTVTSAQKNPTAFYLCASSFPSAGELFFGEGSRLTVL.

CDR3 bases: TGTGCCAGCTCACCATTCTCTCTCTCCTCTCTCGGGAGGCCGGGCAATCAGCCCCAGCATTTT. This translates into CASSPFSLSSLGRPGNQPQHF. The rearrangement uses TRBV18 and TRBJ1-5; no clear D gene. The CDR3 spans 21 residues. Trimming removed 2 bases at V and 2 bases at J, with 28 bases between. Looked up from germline, CDR1 is KGHSH and CDR2 is LQKENI.

The CDR3 loop reads CASSEADSYTEAFF. The CDR3 nucleotides are TGTGCCAGCAGTGAAGCTGACAGCTACACTGAAGCTTTCTTT. The chain combines TRBV2 with TRBJ1-1; possibly TRBD1 for D (5 bases). Trimming took 0 bases from V and 3 from J, leaving 8 bases between them. The CDR3 sequence is 14 residues long. The germline V gene has CDR1 SNHLY and CDR2 FYNNEI.

This chain links TRBV7-9 with TRBJ1-2, with a weak D call TRBD1 (6 bases). The CDR3 has 12 amino acids. V lost 5 bases and J lost 4, with 8 bases in between. The germline V gene has CDR1 SEHNR and CDR2 FQNEAQ (reference sequence). CDR3 bases: TGTGCCAGCAGCGAGGACAGCTATGGCTACACCTTC. Its protein product is CASSEDSYGYTF. Based on the CDR3 plus reference TRBV7-9 and TRBJ1-2, the full variable domain is DTGVSQNPRHKITKRGQNVTFRCDPISEHNRLYWYRQTLGQGPEFLTYFQNEAQLEKSRLLSDRFSAERPKGSFSTLEIQRTEQGDSAMYLCASSEDSYGYTFGSGTRLTVV.

V and J are TRBV28 and TRBJ2-2, with D unclear. CDR3 length: 14 amino acids. V shed 4 bases and J shed 2 bases, with 8 bases lying between them. Germline V gene lookup returns CDR1 MDHEN and CDR2 SYDVKM. CDR3 in DNA: TGTGCCAGCAGTTCAGGCGTTAACACCGGGGAGCTGTTTTTT. This encodes CASSSGVNTGELFF.

The chain is built from TRBV3-1 (or the pseudogene TRBV3-2) and TRBJ2-7; maybe TRBD1 (6 bases). V dropped 1 base and J dropped 2 bases, with 6 bases sitting between them. The CDR3 spans 13 residues. Germline V lookup: CDR1 LGHDT, CDR2 YNNKEL (reference sequence). The CDR3 here is CASSQAGAYEQYF. CDR3 DNA sequence: TGTGCCAGCAGCCAAGCAGGGGCCTACGAGCAGTACTTC.

The chain couples TRBV28 to TRBJ2-7; possible D gene TRBD1, 7 bases. The germline CDR1 and CDR2 sequences are MDHEN and SYDVKM. V was pared by 10 bases and J by 4 bases, with 17 bases between. The CDR3 has 13 residues. The CDR3 DNA is TGTGCCACCCGGGGGACAGCCCCGTACGAGCAGTACTTC. It encodes CATRGTAPYEQYF. The full variable domain, completed using reference TRBV28 and TRBJ2-7, is DVKVTQSSRYLVKRTGEKVFLECVQDMDHENMFWYRQDPGLGLRLIYFSYDVKMKEKGDIPEGYSVSREKKERFSLILESASTNQTSMYLCATRGTAPYEQYFGPGTRLTVT.

The V and J genes are TRBV19 and TRBJ1-2, with D tentatively TRBD1 (5 bases). CDR1 is LNHDA and CDR2 is SQIVND in the germline V gene (reference sequence). This CDR3 is 16 amino acids long. V dropped 7 bases and J dropped 4 bases, with 22 bases sitting between them. The CDR3 spells CASTPYSGRVPYGYTF. Here the CDR3 DNA reads TGTGCCAGTACCCCGTATTCGGGCAGGGTCCCCTATGGCTACACCTTC.

J is TRBJ2-7 and V is TRBV19, with 7 bases that match TRBD1. Looked up from germline, CDR1 is LNHDA and CDR2 is SQIVND (reference sequence). The CDR3 runs 14 residues. V dropped 6 bases and J dropped 4; count of bases not matched to a gene: 9. This chain's CDR3 is CASRPRGYGYEQYF. The CDR3 DNA sequence: TGTGCCAGTAGACCCAGGGGGTACGGGTACGAGCAGTACTTC.

This chain joins TRBV10-3 and TRBJ2-7; no firm D call. Germline V gives CDR1 ENHRY, CDR2 SYGVKD. CDR3 length: 12 residues. The V end lost 0 bases, the J end lost 9 bases, and 9 bases lay between the germline ends. CDR3 residues: CAISESTVGQYF. The CDR3 DNA reads as TGTGCCATCAGTGAGTCGACTGTGGGGCAGTACTTC.

Here the CDR3 DNA reads TGTGCCAGCAGTTACCCCGTGGGGGGACAGAAATACGAGCAGTACTTC. This encodes CASSYPVGGQKYEQYF. This chain links TRBV6-5 with TRBJ2-7; D possibly corresponds to TRBD1 (7 bases). The germline gives CDR1 MNHEY, CDR2 SVGAGI. V was clipped by 2 bases and J by 4 bases, with 18 bases between them. The CDR3 extends over 16 amino acids.

J is TRBJ1-1 and V is TRBV4-1; a possible D gene is TRBD1 (6 bases). The CDR3 loop spans 14 amino acids. CDR1 and CDR2 (germline): MGHRA, YSYEKL. Trimming removed 1 base at V and 7 bases at J, with 13 bases between. The CDR3 region is CASSQAYQGNEAFF. CDR3 in DNA: TGCGCCAGCAGCCAAGCTTACCAGGGGAATGAAGCTTTCTTT.